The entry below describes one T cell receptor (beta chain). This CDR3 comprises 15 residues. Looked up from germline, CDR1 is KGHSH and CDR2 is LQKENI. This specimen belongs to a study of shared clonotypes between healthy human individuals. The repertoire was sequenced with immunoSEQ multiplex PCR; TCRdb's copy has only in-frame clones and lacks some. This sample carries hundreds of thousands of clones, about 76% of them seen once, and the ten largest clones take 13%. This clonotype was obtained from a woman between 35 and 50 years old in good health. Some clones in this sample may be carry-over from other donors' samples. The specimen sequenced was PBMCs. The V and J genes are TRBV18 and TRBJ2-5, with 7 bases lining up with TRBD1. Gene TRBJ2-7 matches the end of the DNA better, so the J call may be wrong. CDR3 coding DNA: TGTGCCAGCTCTCCCAACAGGGGTGAATTTGACGAGCAGTACTTC. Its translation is CASSPNRGEFDEQYF.